This T cell receptor beta chain was documented in a study of cytomegalovirus exposure and HLA in healthy donors. CDR3 length: 16 amino acids. The germline V gene has CDR1 LGHNA and CDR2 YNFKEQ. Trimming cost V 2 bases and J 2 bases; bases outside gene matches: 6. General study findings and limits: Usually a TCR sequence was rare, but some public TCRs were found in many donors. A prior analysis recorded that most TCR beta V segments were productive about 87% or about 30% of the time.

Unrecorded immune exposures were likely, despite nominal health at sampling. Turning to this clone: Its antigen is still unknown.

The PCR made use of 60 Vbeta and 13 Jbeta primers. Measured with immunoSEQ multiplex PCR; TCRdb has only the in-frame clones, and not every one. In all, the sample yields 110,000 to 150,000 clones. This chain links TRBV4-2 with TRBJ2-7; TRBD2 matches at 10 bases. The sequenced sample consisted of PBMCs. The receptor was derived from a male donor in good health and CMV-seronegative. The CDR3 DNA reads TGTGCCAGCAGCCAACCTAGCGGGAGAGGAACCTACGAGCAGTACTTC. Its translation: CASSQPSGRGTYEQYF.